This T cell receptor (beta chain) was captured by sequencing in a study of cytomegalovirus exposure and HLA in healthy donors. PCR primers comprised 60 Vbeta and 13 Jbeta primers. Some clones are missing from TCRdb's copy, which holds only in-frame ones; the method was immunoSEQ multiplex PCR. The sample includes 30,000 to 40,000 clones, around 69% of them seen just once. Deletions cut 3 bases from V and 10 bases from J, with 16 bases between. Germline CDR1 is SGHVS and CDR2 is FNYEAQ. This CDR3 comprises 15 residues. This chain joins TRBV7-6 and TRBJ1-6, with a tentative D call TRBD1 (5 bases). The TCR sequence derives from a woman aged 30 to 39 in good health and CMV-seropositive. The sequenced sample consisted of PBMCs. CDR3 in DNA: TGTGCCAGCAGCTTTTCTGGAGGGGCCGGATCACCCCTCCACTTT. It specifies CASSFSGGAGSPLHF. Full variable domain (remainder filled in from reference TRBV7-6 and TRBJ1-6): GAGVSQSPRYKVTKRGQDVALRCDPISGHVSLYWYRQALGQGPEFLTYFNYEAQQDKSGLPNDRFSAERPEGSISTLTIQRTEQRDSAMYRCASSFSGGAGSPLHFGNGTRLTVT.